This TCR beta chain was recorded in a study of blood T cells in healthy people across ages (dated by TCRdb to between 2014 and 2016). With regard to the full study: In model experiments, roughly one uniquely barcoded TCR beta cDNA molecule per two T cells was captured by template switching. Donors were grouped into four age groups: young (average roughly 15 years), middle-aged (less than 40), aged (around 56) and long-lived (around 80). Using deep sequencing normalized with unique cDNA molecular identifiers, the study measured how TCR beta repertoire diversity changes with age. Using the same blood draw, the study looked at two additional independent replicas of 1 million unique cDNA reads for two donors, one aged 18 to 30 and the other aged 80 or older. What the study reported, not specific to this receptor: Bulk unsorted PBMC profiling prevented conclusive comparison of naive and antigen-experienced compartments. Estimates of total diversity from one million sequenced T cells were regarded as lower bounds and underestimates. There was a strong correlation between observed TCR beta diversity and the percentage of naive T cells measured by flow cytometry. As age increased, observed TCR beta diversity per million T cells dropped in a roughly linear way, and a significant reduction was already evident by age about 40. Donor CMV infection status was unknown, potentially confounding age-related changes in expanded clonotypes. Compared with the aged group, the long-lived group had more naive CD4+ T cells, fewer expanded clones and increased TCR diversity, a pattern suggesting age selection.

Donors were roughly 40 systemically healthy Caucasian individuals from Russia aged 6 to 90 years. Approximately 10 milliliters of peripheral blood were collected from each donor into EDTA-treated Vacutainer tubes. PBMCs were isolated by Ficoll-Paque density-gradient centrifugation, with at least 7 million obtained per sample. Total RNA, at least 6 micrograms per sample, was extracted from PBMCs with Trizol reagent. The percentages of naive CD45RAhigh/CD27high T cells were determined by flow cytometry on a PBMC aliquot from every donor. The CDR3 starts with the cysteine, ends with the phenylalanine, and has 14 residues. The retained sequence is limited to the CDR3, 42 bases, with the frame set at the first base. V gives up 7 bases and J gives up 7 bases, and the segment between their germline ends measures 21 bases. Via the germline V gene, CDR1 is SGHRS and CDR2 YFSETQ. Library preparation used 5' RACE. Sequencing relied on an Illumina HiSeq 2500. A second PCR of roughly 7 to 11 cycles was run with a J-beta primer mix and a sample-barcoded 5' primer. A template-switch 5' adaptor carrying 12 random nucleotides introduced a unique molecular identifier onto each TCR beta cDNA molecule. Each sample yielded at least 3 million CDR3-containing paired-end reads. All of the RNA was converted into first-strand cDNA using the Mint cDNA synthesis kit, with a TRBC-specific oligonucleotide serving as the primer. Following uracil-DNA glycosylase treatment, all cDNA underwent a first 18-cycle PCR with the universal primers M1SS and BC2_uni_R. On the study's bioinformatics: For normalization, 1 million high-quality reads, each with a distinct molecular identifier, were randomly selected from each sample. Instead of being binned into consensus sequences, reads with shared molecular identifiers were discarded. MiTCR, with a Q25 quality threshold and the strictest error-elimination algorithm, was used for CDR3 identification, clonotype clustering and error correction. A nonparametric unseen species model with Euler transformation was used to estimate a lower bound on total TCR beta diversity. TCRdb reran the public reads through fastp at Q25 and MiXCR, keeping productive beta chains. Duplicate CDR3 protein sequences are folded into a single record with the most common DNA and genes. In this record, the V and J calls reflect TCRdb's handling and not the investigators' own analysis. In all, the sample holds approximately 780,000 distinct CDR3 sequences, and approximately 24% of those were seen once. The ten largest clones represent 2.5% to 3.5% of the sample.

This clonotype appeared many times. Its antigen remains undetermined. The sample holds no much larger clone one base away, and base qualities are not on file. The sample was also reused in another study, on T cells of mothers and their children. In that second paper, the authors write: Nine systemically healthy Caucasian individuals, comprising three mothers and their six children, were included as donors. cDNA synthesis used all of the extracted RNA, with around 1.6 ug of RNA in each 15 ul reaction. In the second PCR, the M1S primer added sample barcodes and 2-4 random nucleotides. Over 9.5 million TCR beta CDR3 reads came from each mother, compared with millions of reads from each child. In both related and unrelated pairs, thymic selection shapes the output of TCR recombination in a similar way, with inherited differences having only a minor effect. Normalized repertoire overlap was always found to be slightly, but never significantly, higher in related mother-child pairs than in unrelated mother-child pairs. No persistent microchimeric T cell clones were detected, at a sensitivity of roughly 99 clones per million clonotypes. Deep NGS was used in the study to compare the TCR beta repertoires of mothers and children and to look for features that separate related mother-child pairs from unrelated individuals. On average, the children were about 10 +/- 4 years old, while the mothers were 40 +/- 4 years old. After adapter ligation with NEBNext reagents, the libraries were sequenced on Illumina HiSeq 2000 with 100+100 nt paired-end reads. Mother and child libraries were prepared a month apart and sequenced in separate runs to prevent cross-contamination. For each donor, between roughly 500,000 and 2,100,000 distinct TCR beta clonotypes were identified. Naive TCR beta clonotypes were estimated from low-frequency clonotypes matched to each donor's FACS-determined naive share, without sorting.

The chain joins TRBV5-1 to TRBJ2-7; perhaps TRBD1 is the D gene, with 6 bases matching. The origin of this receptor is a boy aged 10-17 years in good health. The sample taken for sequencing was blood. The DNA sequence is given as TGCGCCAGCTTCCGGGACACCTCCCCGGGGGAGCAGTACTTC. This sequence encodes CASFRDTSPGEQYF.